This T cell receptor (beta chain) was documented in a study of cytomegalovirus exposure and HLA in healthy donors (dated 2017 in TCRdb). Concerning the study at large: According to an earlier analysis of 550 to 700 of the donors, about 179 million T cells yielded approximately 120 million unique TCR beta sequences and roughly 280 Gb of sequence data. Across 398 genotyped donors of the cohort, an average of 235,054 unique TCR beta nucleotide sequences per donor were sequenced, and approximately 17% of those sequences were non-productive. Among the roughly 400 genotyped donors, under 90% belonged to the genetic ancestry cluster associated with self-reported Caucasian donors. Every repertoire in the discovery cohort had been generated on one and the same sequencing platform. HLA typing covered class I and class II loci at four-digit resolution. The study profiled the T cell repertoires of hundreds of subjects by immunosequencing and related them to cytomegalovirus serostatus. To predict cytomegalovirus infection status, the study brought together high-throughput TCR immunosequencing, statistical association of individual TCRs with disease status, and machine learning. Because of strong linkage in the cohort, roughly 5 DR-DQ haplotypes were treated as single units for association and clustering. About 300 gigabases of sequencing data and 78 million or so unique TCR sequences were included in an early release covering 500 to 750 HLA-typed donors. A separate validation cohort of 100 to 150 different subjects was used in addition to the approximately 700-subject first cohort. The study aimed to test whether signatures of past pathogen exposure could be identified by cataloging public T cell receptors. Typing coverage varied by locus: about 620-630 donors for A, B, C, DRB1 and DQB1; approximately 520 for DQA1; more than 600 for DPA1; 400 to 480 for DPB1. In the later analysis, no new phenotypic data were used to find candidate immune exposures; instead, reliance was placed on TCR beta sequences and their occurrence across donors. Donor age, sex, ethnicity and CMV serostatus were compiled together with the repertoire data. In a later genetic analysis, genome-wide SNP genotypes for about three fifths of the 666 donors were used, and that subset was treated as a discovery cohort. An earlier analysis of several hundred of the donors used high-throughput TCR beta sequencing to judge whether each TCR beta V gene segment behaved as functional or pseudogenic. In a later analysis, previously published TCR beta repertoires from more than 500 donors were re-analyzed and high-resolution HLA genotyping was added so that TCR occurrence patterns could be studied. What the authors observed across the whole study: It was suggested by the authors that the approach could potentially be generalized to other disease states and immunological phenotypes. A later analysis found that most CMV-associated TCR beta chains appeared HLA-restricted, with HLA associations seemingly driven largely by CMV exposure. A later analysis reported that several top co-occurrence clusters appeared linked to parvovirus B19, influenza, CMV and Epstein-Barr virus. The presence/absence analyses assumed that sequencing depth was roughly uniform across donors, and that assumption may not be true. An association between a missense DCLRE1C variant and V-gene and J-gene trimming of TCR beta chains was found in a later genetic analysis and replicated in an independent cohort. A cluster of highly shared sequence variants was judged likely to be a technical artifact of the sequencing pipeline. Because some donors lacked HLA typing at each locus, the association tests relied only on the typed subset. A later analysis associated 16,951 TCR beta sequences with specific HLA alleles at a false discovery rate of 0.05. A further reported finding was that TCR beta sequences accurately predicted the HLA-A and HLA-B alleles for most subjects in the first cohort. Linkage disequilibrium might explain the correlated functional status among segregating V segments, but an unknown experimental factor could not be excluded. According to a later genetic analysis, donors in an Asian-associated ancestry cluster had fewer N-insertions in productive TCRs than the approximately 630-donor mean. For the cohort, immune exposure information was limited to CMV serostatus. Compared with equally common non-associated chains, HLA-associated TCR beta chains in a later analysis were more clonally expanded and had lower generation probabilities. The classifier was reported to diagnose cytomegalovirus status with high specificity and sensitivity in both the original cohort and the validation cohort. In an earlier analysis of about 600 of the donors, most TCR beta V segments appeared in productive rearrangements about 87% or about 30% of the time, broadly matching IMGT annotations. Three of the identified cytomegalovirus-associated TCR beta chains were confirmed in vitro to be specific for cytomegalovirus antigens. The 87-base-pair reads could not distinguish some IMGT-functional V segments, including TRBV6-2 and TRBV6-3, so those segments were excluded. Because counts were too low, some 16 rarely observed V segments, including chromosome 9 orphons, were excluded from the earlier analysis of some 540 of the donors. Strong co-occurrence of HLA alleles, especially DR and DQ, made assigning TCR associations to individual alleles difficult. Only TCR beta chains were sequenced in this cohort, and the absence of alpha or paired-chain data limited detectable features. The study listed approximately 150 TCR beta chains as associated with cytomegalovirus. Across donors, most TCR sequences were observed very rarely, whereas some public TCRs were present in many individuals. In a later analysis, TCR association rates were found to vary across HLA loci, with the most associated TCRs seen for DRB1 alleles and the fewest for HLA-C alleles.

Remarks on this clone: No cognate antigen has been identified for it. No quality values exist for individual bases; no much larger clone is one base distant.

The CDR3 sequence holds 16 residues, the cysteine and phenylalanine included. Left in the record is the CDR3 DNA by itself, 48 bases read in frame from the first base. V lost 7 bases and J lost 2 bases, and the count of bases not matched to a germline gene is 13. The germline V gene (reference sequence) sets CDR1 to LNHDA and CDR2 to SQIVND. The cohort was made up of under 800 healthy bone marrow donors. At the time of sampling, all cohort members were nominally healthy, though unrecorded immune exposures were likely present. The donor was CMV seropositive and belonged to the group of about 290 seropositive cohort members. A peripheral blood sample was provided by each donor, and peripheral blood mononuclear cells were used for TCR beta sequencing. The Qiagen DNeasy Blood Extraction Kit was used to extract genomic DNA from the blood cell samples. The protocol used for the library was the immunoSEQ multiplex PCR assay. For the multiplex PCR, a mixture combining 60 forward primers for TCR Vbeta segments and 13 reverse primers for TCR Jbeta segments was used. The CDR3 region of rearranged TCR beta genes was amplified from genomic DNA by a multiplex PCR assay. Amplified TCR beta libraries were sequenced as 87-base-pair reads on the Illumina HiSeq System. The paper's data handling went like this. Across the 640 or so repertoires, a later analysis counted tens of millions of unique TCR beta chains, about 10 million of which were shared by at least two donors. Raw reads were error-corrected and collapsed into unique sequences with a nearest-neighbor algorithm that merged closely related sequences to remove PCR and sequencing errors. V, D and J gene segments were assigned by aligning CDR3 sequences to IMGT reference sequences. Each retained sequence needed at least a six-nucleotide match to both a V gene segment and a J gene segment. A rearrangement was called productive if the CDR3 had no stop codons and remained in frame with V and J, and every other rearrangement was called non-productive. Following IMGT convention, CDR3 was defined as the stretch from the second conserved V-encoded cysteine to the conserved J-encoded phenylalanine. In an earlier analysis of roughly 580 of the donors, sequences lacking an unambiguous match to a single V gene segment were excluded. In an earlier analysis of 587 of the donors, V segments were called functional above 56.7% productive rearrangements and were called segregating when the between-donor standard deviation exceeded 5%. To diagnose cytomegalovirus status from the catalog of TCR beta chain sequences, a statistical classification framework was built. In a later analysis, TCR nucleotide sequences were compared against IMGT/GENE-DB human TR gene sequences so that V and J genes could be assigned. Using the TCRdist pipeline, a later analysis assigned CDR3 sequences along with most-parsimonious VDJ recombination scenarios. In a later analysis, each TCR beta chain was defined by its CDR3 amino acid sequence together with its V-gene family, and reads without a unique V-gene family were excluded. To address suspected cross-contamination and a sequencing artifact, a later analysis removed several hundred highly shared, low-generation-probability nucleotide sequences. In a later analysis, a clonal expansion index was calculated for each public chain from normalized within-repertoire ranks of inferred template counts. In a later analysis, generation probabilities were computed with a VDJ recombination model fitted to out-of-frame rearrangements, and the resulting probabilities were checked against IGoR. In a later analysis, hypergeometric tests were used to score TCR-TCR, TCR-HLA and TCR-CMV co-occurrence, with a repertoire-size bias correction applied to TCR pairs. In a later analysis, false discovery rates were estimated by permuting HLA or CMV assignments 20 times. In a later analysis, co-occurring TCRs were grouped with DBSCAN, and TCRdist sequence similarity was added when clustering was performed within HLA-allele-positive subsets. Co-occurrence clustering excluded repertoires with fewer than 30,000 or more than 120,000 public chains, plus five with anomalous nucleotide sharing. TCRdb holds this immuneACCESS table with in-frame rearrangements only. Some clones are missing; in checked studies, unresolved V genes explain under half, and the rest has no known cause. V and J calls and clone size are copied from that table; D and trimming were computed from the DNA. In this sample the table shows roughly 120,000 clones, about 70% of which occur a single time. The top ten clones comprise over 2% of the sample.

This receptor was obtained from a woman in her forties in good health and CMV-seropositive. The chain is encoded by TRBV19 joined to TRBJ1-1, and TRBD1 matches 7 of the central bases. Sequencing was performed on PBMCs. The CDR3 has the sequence CASKLQGSIYNTEAFF. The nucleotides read TGTGCCAGTAAACTACAGGGGTCTATTTATAACACTGAAGCTTTCTTT.